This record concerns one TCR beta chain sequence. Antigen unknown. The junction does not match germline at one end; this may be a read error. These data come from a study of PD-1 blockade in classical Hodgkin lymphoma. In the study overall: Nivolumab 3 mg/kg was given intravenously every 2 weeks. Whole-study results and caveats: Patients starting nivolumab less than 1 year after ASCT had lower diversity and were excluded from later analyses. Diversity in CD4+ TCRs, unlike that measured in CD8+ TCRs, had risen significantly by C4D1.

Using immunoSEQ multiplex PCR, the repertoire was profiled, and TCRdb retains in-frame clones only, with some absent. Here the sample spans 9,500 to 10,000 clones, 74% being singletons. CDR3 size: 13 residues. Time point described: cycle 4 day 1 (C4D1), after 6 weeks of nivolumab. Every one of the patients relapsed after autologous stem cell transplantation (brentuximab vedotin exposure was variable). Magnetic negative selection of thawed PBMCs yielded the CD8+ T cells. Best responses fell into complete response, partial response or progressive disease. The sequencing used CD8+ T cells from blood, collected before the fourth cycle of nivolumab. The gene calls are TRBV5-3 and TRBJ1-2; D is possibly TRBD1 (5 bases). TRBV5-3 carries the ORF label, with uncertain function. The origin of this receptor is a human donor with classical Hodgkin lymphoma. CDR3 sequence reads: CASSLRGYYGYTF. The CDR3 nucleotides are TGTGCCAGCAGCTTGAGGGGATACTATGGCTACACCTTC.